The clone carrying this T cell receptor beta chain was observed a handful of times. The antigen remains undetermined. Unique molecular identifiers tagged the TCRbeta library. One entry per CDR3 protein, called by TCRdb with MiXCR from the PCR reads. Of about 980,000 distinct CDR3 sequences in the sample, around 30% were seen once. The data were obtained in a study of T-cell reconstitution after alpha-beta-depleted transplantation in children. Findings of the study overall: Approximately two months post-transplant, alpha-beta T cells reportedly originated from several hundred expanded graft clones. From newly produced T cells came most of the T-cell counts and diversity one year after transplant.

This TCR derives from a boy under three years old who had a stem cell transplant for SCID, so the T cells may come from the graft donor. The specimen comprised PBMCs, mostly from graft donor cells, sampled 360 days after TCRalphabeta/CD19-depleted stem cell transplant.

The CDR3 is CAISESGADETQYF. CDR3 in DNA: TGTGCCATCAGTGAGTCTGGGGCCGACGAGACCCAGTACTTC. The genes are TRBV10-3 and TRBJ2-5, with D possibly being TRBD1 (5 bases). The CDR3 sequence is 14 residues long. The V and J ends lost 0 bases and 5 bases respectively, with 10 bases between them. The germline CDR1 and CDR2 sequences are ENHRY and SYGVKD.